A single sample is the source of the 3 T cell receptor beta chains below, sequenced in a study of blood T cell repertoires in COVID-19. The assay was immunoSEQ multiplex PCR, and TCRdb's table has in-frame clones only and misses some. The sample consists of 80,000 to 95,000 clones, roughly 89% of them appearing once. Sequenced input: peripheral blood. The source of these receptors is a woman in her seventies with acute or convalescent COVID-19.

The genes are TRBV19 and TRBJ1-1; D is uncertain. The germline V gene has CDR1 LNHDA and CDR2 SQIVND (reference sequence). This CDR3 contains 13 residues. The V gene lost 5 bases and the J gene lost 1 base, with 8 bases spanning the gap. DNA for the CDR3: TGTGCCAGTAGTCCGTACTGGAACACTGAAGCTTTCTTT. It specifies CASSPYWNTEAFF. Complete variable domain (other parts from reference TRBV19 and TRBJ1-1): DGGITQSPKYLFRKEGQNVTLSCEQNLNHDAMYWYRQDPGQGLRLIYYSQIVNDFQKGDIAEGYSVSREKKESFPLTVTSAQKNPTAFYLCASSPYWNTEAFFGQGTRLTVV.

Only a few counts were recorded for this clone. This chain joins TRBV25-1 and TRBJ1-2, with D perhaps matching TRBD1 (5 bases). CDR3 length: 16 amino acids. Germline V CDR1 and CDR2: MGHDK, SYGVNS. V lost 4 bases and J lost 7, with 22 bases in between. The CDR3 protein is CASSGDITGLQSGYTF. Written as DNA, the CDR3 is TGTGCCAGCAGTGGGGATATCACAGGCCTCCAGAGTGGCTACACCTTC.

CDR3 sequence: CASYDRGGGETQYF. The CDR3 coding sequence is TGCGCCAGCTACGACAGGGGAGGGGGAGAGACCCAGTACTTC. The gene calls are TRBV5-1 and TRBJ2-5; TRBD1 is a possible D gene (8 bases). Trimming took 7 bases from V and 4 from J, leaving 17 bases between them. The CDR3 runs 14 residues. Germline V gives CDR1 SGHRS, CDR2 YFSETQ.